These 32 T cell receptor beta chains share one sample of origin, sequenced in a study of technical replicates of blood from several donors. Profiled with immunoSEQ multiplex PCR; TCRdb holds only in-frame clones, not every one. This sample has tens of thousands of clones, with 85% to 95% found just once. The sequencing sample was made of PBMCs. All receptors come from a human donor in good health. Some clones in this sample may be carry-over from other donors' samples.

V and J are TRBV2 and TRBJ2-3; D is perhaps TRBD2 (5 bases). Germline V lookup: CDR1 SNHLY, CDR2 FYNNEI. CDR3 size: 15 residues. V shed 3 bases and J shed 4 bases, with 14 bases lying between them. Here the CDR3 DNA reads TGTGCCAGCAGTGATGGAGGCCTCTGGCCAGATACGCAGTATTTT. Its translation: CASSDGGLWPDTQYF.

The genes are TRBV7-2 and TRBJ2-7; TRBD2 agrees at 9 bases. The CDR3 totals 14 residues. Germline V gives CDR1 SGHTA, CDR2 FQGNSA. Trimming took 3 bases from V and 6 from J; bases not matched to a gene: 6. The CDR3 here is CASSFLAGVVEQYF. In DNA, the CDR3 is TGTGCCAGCAGCTTCTTAGCGGGAGTCGTCGAGCAGTACTTC. Based on the CDR3 plus reference TRBV7-2 and TRBJ2-7, the full variable domain is GAGVSQSPSNKVTEKGKDVELRCDPISGHTALYWYRQSLGQGLEFLIYFQGNSAPDKSGLPSDRFSAERTGGSVSTLTIQRTQQEDSAVYLCASSFLAGVVEQYFGPGTRLTVT.

The chain joins TRBV7-2 to TRBJ2-7, with 15 bases lining up with TRBD2. Per germline, CDR1 SGHTA and CDR2 FQGNSA. This CDR3 has 15 amino acids. V lost 5 bases, J lost 2 bases, and 1 base stayed unmatched. The CDR3 is CASSRTSGGAYEQYF. The CDR3 DNA reads as TGTGCCAGCAGCCGGACTAGCGGGGGGGCCTACGAGCAGTACTTC.

This chain joins TRBV27 and TRBJ2-1; 9 nucleotides match TRBD2. V shed 6 bases and J 5 bases; nucleotides not matched to a gene: 8. The CDR3 covers 15 residues. Germline assignment: CDR1 MNHEY and CDR2 SMNVEV (reference sequence). CDR3 residues: CASRTISGRNNEQFF. The CDR3 bases are TGTGCCAGCAGGACTATTAGCGGGAGAAACAATGAGCAGTTCTTC.

V gene TRBV4-1 combines with J gene TRBJ2-5, with TRBD2 matching 11 bases. Per the germline V gene, CDR1 is MGHRA and CDR2 is YSYEKL. Trimming removed 3 bases from V and 1 base from J; junction bases left unmatched: 10. The CDR3 totals 18 residues. The CDR3 sequence is CASSQTSTGTSGQETQYF. The CDR3 region has the DNA TGCGCCAGCAGCCAGACATCTACCGGGACTAGCGGCCAAGAGACCCAGTACTTC.

The J gene is TRBJ2-1, the V gene TRBV5-1; 7 bases map to TRBD2. Germline V CDR1 and CDR2: SGHRS, YFSETQ. This CDR3 contains 13 residues. J was trimmed by 9 bases and V by 5 bases; bases with no gene match: 8. CDR3 DNA sequence: TGCGCCAGCAGTCCGGGAGCGGGAAGTGAGCAGTTCTTC. Its protein is CASSPGAGSEQFF.

Only one count was recorded for this clone. The rearrangement links TRBV25-1 to TRBJ2-1; no clear D. Trimming left V 5 bases short and J 10 bases short, with 12 bases between. The CDR3 runs 12 residues. Per germline, CDR1 MGHDK and CDR2 SYGVNS. The CDR3 protein is CASSPPFLEQFF. In DNA, the CDR3 is TGTGCCAGCAGTCCCCCGTTCTTGGAGCAGTTCTTC.

V gene TRBV6-5 combines with J gene TRBJ2-1; maybe TRBD1 (5 bases). This CDR3 contains 15 residues. Germline CDR1 is MNHEY and CDR2 is SVGAGI. Trimming took off 6 bases at V and 0 bases at J, with 12 bases between the two ends. CDR3 loop: CASSFLGASYNEQFF. In nucleotides, the CDR3 is TGTGCCAGCAGCTTTTTAGGGGCCTCCTACAATGAGCAGTTCTTC.

The chain uses TRBV7-9 and TRBJ1-6; TRBD1 matches 7 bases. After removal of 5 bases from V and 4 bases from J, the junction contained 5 bases not matched to a gene. This CDR3 spans 15 amino acids. Per the germline V gene, CDR1 is SEHNR and CDR2 is FQNEAQ (reference sequence). CDR3 in amino acids: CASSPTGDYNSPLHF. CDR3 DNA sequence: TGTGCCAGCAGCCCAACAGGGGATTATAATTCACCCCTCCACTTT.

The gene calls are TRBV6-5 and TRBJ1-6, with a tentative D call TRBD1 (5 bases). The ends were cut back, 3 bases at V and 7 bases at J, with 13 bases in the middle. The CDR3 extends over 15 amino acids. Germline CDR1 MNHEY, CDR2 SVGAGI. CDR3 DNA sequence: TGTGCCAGCAGTTATAAGCCGGGGGGGAATTCACCCCTCCACTTT. Protein sequence: CASSYKPGGNSPLHF.

The rearrangement links TRBV25-1 to TRBJ1-2; 12 bases line up with TRBD1. Germline V CDR1 and CDR2: MGHDK, SYGVNS. The CDR3 totals 17 residues. The ends lost 3 bases at V and 7 bases at J; junction bases unmatched: 12. In DNA, the CDR3 is TGTGCCAGCAGTGACCCGGTAGGGGACAGGGGGCTTTTTGGCTACACCTTC. Translated, it gives CASSDPVGDRGLFGYTF.

The chain is built from TRBV5-1 and TRBJ1-1; D uncertain. V was pared by 4 bases and J by 4 bases, with 14 bases between. The germline V gene has CDR1 SGHRS and CDR2 YFSETQ. The CDR3 sequence is 14 residues long. This CDR3 is CASSTGPGSTEAFF. CDR3 nucleotides: TGCGCCAGCAGCACCGGACCCGGGAGCACTGAAGCTTTCTTT. The full variable domain, in which reference TRBV5-1 and TRBJ1-1 provide the parts outside the CDR3, is KAGVTQTPRYLIKTRGQQVTLSCSPISGHRSVSWYQQTPGQGLQFLFEYFSETQRNKGNFPGRFSGRQFSNSRSEMNVSTLELGDSALYLCASSTGPGSTEAFFGQGTRLTVV.

A few counts support this clone. The V and J genes are TRBV6-1 and TRBJ2-1, with TRBD2 matching over 11 bases. CDR1 is MNHNS, CDR2 SASEGT, per germline. Trimming removed 4 bases from V and 5 bases from J; junction bases left unmatched: 13. The CDR3 contains 18 residues. CDR3: CASSGLSGRAYSDNEQFF. The CDR3 DNA sequence: TGTGCCAGCAGTGGCCTTAGCGGGAGGGCGTATAGCGACAATGAGCAGTTCTTC.

This rearrangement joins TRBV5-6 to TRBJ2-7; 7 nucleotides line up with TRBD2. From germline, CDR1 is SGHDT and CDR2 YYEEEE. This CDR3 region has 14 residues. With V trimmed by 3 bases and J by 5 bases, 8 bases remained unmatched. The DNA for the CDR3 is TGTGCCAGCAGCTCCTGGGGGGGAATGGACGAGCAGTACTTC. Amino acids: CASSSWGGMDEQYF.

The V gene is TRBV2, the J gene TRBJ2-3; D might be TRBD1 (6 bases). The germline gives CDR1 SNHLY, CDR2 FYNNEI. The CDR3 is 13 amino acids. Trimming removed 5 bases from V and 6 bases from J, with 12 bases in between. CDR3 protein: CASSPSQGDTQYF. Here the CDR3 DNA reads TGTGCCAGCAGTCCCTCTCAGGGGGATACGCAGTATTTT.

The V call is TRBV12-5, the J call TRBJ2-1; D gene uncertain. Trimming took 2 bases from V and 6 from J, leaving 11 bases between them. The germline CDR1 and CDR2 sequences are LGHNT and FRNRAP. The length of the CDR3 is 14 residues. The CDR3 region has the DNA TGTGCTAGTGGTTTGTTTAGTGCAGGCAATGAGCAGTTCTTC. Translation gives CASGLFSAGNEQFF.

Remarks on this clone: A junction boundary mismatches the germline segment, possibly from a read error. Other DNA sequences from this sample encode an identical CDR3 as well. The chain combines TRBV10-3 with TRBJ1-5; D perhaps matches TRBD1 (5 bases). The CDR3 totals 16 residues. In germline, CDR1 is ENHRY, CDR2 SYGVKD. The CDR3 sequence is CAISESGGGTLQPQHF. In DNA form, the CDR3 reads TGTGCCATCAGCGAGTCTGGCGGGGGAACTCTTCAGCCCCAGCATTTT.

V gene TRBV14 combines with J gene TRBJ2-4, with 12 bases that match TRBD2. Germline V gene sequence: CDR1 SGHDN, CDR2 FVKESK. The junction had 11 bases not matched to a gene; V was cut back by 4 bases and J by 10 bases. The CDR3 extends over 16 amino acids. CDR3 nucleotides: TGTGCCAGCAGCCGTGGGCTAGCGGGAGGGCTGGTGATTCAGTACTTC. Translated: CASSRGLAGGLVIQYF.

The genes are TRBV15 and TRBJ2-1; D remains unclear. V lost 0 bases and J lost 1, with 13 bases in between. This CDR3 contains 17 residues. Germline loops: CDR1 LNHNV, CDR2 YYDKDF (reference sequence). The CDR3 loop reads CATSRDQVSVSYNEQFF. CDR3 DNA: TGTGCCACCAGCAGAGACCAGGTCTCGGTATCCTACAATGAGCAGTTCTTC.

This chain links TRBV4-3 with TRBJ1-1; a weak D match, TRBD1 (6 bases). The germline V and J ends were trimmed by 6 bases and 5 bases, with 16 bases remaining between them. The germline V gene encodes CDR1 LGHNA and CDR2 YSLEER. The CDR3 has 14 residues. The CDR3 nucleotides read TGCGCCAGCAGACAGAACAGGGTTGGAACTGAAGCTTTCTTT. This translates into CASRQNRVGTEAFF.

V gene TRBV18 combines with J gene TRBJ2-2; D uncertain. Germline V gives CDR1 KGHSH, CDR2 LQKENI. Trimming stripped 1 base from V and 0 bases from J, with 6 bases between. The CDR3 spans 15 residues. The CDR3 bases are TGTGCCAGCTCACCACTAGTCGCGAACACCGGGGAGCTGTTTTTT. This translates into CASSPLVANTGELFF.

The chain is built from TRBV15 and TRBJ2-7; 7 nucleotides agree with TRBD1. Looked up from germline, CDR1 is LNHNV and CDR2 is YYDKDF (reference sequence). V lost 0 bases, J lost 4 bases, and 3 bases stayed unmatched. The CDR3 runs 14 residues. Written as DNA, the CDR3 is TGTGCCACCAGCAGAGATAGCAGGGGGTACGAGCAGTACTTC. Its protein product is CATSRDSRGYEQYF.

The chain uses TRBV5-5 and TRBJ1-1; D may be TRBD1 (6 bases). This CDR3 contains 13 residues. V lost 6 bases and J lost 6, with 15 bases in between. Per germline, CDR1 SGHKS and CDR2 YYEKEE (reference sequence). The CDR3 sequence is CASTFNRVAEAFF. The CDR3 region has the DNA TGTGCCAGCACCTTTAACAGGGTGGCTGAAGCTTTCTTT.

The chain employs TRBV29-1 and TRBJ2-7; TRBD1 matches at 8 bases. The CDR3 consists of 13 residues. V gave up 7 bases and J gave up 0 bases; unmatched junction bases: 5. The germline gives CDR1 SQVTM, CDR2 ANQGSEA. CDR3 loop: CSARQGSSYEQYF. The CDR3 DNA reads TGCAGCGCCCGACAGGGGAGCTCCTACGAGCAGTACTTC.

V is TRBV7-9 and J is TRBJ2-7, with 10 bases that match TRBD1. The germline gives CDR1 SEHNR, CDR2 FQNEAQ (reference sequence). The V and J ends lost 0 bases and 5 bases, in that order; junction bases with no gene match: 7. This CDR3 region has 16 residues. The CDR3 region is CASSLAVTGGVDEQYF. The CDR3 coding sequence is TGTGCCAGCAGCTTAGCCGTGACAGGGGGCGTCGACGAGCAGTACTTC.

The gene calls are TRBV15 and TRBJ2-3, with TRBD1 identical over 8 bases. Trimming cost V 1 base and J 4 bases; bases outside gene matches: 4. CDR3 length: 15 amino acids. Germline lookup yields CDR1 LNHNV and CDR2 YYDKDF (reference sequence). In DNA, the CDR3 is TGTGCCACCAGCAGAGGCAGGGGGCAAGCAGATACGCAGTATTTT. Its translation is CATSRGRGQADTQYF.

The chain joins TRBV14 to TRBJ1-3, with a possible D match to TRBD1 (5 bases). Germline CDR1 and CDR2: SGHDN and FVKESK. This CDR3 has 13 amino acids. V lost 2 bases and J lost 9, with 11 bases in between. The CDR3 nucleotides read TGTGCCAGCAGCCAATCACGGGGGAGCACCATATATTTT. Its translation is CASSQSRGSTIYF. Full variable domain (outside the CDR3, taken from reference TRBV14 and TRBJ1-3): EAGVTQFPSHSVIEKGQTVTLRCDPISGHDNLYWYRRVMGKEIKFLLHFVKESKQDESGMPNNRFLAERTGGTYSTLKVQPAELEDSGVYFCASSQSRGSTIYFGEGSWLTVV.

This clone has just one count. The chain combines TRBV7-6 with TRBJ2-7, with 8 bases aligning to TRBD2. Germline lookup yields CDR1 SGHVS and CDR2 FNYEAQ. The CDR3 contains 16 residues. J was trimmed by 6 bases and V by 0 bases; bases with no gene match: 10. For the CDR3, the DNA is TGTGCCAGCAGCTTAGCGCTGAGCGGGAGTCCCATCGAGCAGTACTTC. Translation gives CASSLALSGSPIEQYF.

The chain employs TRBV27 and TRBJ2-1; possibly TRBD1 for D (6 bases). V was shortened by 5 bases and J by 12 bases, with 14 bases between the two germline ends. This CDR3 spans 12 amino acids. The V gene's germline CDR1 is MNHEY and CDR2 SMNVEV (reference sequence). CDR3 DNA sequence: TGTGCCAGCAGTATCGGACGCAGGGGGCAGTTCTTC. Protein product: CASSIGRRGQFF.

This chain joins TRBV7-9 and TRBJ2-7; D is perhaps TRBD1 (6 bases). Trimming pared 4 bases from V and 3 bases from J, leaving 13 bases between. The CDR3 is 14 amino acids. Germline loops: CDR1 SEHNR, CDR2 FQNEAQ (reference sequence). CDR3 nucleotide sequence: TGTGCCAGCAGCTCATTACTACAGGGCTACGAGCAGTACTTC. Residues: CASSSLLQGYEQYF. Full variable domain (outside the CDR3, taken from reference TRBV7-9 and TRBJ2-7): DTGVSQNPRHKITKRGQNVTFRCDPISEHNRLYWYRQTLGQGPEFLTYFQNEAQLEKSRLLSDRFSAERPKGSFSTLEIQRTEQGDSAMYLCASSSLLQGYEQYFGPGTRLTVT.

This clone is a singleton in its sample. The chain links TRBV6-1 to TRBJ2-1, with 8 positions matching TRBD2. The CDR3 has 14 amino acids. Germline CDR1 reads MNHNS; CDR2 reads SASEGT. With 4 bases clipped from V and 6 bases from J, the junction kept 5 bases outside the gene matches. The CDR3, as DNA: TGTGCCAGCAGTGTCCCCGGGAGGGGCAATGAGCAGTTCTTC. It yields the protein CASSVPGRGNEQFF.

This chain links TRBV5-1 with TRBJ2-7, with TRBD1 matching over 7 bases. V shed 0 bases and J 6 bases; nucleotides not matched to a gene: 3. The CDR3 has 13 residues. CDR1 and CDR2 (germline): SGHRS, YFSETQ. The CDR3 is CASSLEGTAEQYF. Here the CDR3 DNA reads TGCGCCAGCAGCTTGGAGGGGACAGCCGAGCAGTACTTC.